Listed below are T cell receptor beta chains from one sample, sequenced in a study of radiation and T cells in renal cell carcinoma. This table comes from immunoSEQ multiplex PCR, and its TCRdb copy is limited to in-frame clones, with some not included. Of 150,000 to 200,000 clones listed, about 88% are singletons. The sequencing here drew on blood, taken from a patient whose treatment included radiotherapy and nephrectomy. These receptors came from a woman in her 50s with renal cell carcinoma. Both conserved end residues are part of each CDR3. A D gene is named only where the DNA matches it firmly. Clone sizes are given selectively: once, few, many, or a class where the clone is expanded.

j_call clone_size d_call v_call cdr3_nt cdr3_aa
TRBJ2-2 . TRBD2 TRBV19 TGTGCCAGTAGTATTAGTGGGGGGGTTAACACCGGGGAGCTGTTTTTT CASSISGGVNTGELFF
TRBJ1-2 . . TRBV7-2 TGTGCCAGCAGCCCAGAGGTCGGTATCTATGGCTACACCTTC CASSPEVGIYGYTF
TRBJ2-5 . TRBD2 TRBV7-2 TGTGCCAGCAGCTGGGGAGGGGAGACCCAGTACTTC CASSWGGETQYF
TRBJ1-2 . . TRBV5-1 TGCGCCAGCAGCTTAACGGGGGGAATGGATGGCTACACCTTC CASSLTGGMDGYTF
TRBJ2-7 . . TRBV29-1 TGCAGCGTTGAAAGGGACGGGACCTACGAGCAGTACTTC CSVERDGTYEQYF
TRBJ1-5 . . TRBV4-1 TGCGCCAGCAGCTTACTTCCGGGTGATCAGCCCCAGCATTTT CASSLLPGDQPQHF
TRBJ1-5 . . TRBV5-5 TGTGCCAGCTCCGTCTATAGCAATCAGCCCCAGCATTTT CASSVYSNQPQHF
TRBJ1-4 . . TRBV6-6 TGTGCCAGCAGTTCCCCCAAAGTCACGTCTAATGAAAAACTGTTTTTT CASSSPKVTSNEKLFF
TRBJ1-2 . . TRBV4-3 TGCGCCAGCAGCCAAGAGAAAGGACCGTATGGCTACACCTTC CASSQEKGPYGYTF
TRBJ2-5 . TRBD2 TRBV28 TGTGCCACAATCCCGGGACTAGCGGGAGAGACCCAGTACTTC CATIPGLAGETQYF
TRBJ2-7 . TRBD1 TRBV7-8 TGTGCCAGCAGCTTAGGAAGACAGGGGGGGTCCTACGAGCAGTACTTC CASSLGRQGGSYEQYF
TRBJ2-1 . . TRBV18 TGTGCCAGCTCACCACCGTTGGTAGCGGCCAATGAGCAGTTCTTC CASSPPLVAANEQFF
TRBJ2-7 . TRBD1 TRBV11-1 TGTGCCAGCAGCTTGTACAGGGGCCAGAAGTCTCACGAGCAGTACTTC CASSLYRGQKSHEQYF
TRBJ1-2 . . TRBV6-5 TGTGCCAGCAGCGTGGGCCTCTATGGCTACACCTTC CASSVGLYGYTF
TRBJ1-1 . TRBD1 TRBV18 TGTGCCAGCTCACAACTAAAGACAGGGACTGAAGCTTTCTTT CASSQLKTGTEAFF
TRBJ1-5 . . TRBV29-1 TGCAGCATCAGGGAAAGAGATAGCAATCAGCCCCAGCATTTT CSIRERDSNQPQHF
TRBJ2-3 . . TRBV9 TGTGCCAGCAGCGTAGAGAGGGGCCGGGCAGATACGCAGTATTTT CASSVERGRADTQYF
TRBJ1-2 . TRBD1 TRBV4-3 TGCGCCAGCAGCCAAGGGACAGGGAGAGGGGGCTACACCTTC CASSQGTGRGGYTF
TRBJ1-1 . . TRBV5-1 TGCGCCAGCAGCTTGGAGGGGGGTACCATGAACACTGAAGCTTTCTTT CASSLEGGTMNTEAFF
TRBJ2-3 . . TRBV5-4 TGTGCCAGCAGCCCCCGGGTGATGGGTTCAGATACGCAGTATTTT CASSPRVMGSDTQYF
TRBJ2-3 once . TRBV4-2 TGTGCCAGCAGCCAAGATCCCCGGGGTAGCACAGATACGCAGTATTTT CASSQDPRGSTDTQYF
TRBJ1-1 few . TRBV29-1 TGCAGCGCCTCCCTCGACCACACTGAAGCTTTCTTT CSASLDHTEAFF
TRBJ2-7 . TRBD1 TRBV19 TGTGCCAGTAGTACGAGGACAGGGGGACGCGAGCAGTACTTC CASSTRTGGREQYF
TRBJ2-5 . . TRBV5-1 TGCGCCAGCAGCTTCGGGCTAGGGGAAGAGACCCAGTACTTC CASSFGLGEETQYF